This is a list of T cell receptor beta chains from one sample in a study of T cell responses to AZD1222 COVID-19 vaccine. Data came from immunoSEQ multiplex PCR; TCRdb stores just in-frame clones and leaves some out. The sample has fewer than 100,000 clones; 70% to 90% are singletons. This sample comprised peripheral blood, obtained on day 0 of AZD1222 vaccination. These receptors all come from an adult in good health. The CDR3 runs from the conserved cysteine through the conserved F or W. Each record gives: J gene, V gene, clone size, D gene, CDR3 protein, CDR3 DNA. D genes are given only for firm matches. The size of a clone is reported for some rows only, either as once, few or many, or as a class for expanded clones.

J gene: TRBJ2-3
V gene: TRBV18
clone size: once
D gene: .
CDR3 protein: CASSPRQASTDTQYF
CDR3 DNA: TGTGCCAGCTCACCCCGGCAGGCGAGCACAGATACGCAGTATTTT

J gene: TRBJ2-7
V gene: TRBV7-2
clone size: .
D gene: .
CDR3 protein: CASSPQVARSYEQYF
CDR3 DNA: TGTGCCAGCAGCCCCCAGGTAGCGCGCTCCTACGAGCAGTACTTC

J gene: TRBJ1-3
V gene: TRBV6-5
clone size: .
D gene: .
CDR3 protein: CATSEGGSGNTIYF
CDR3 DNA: TGTGCCACCTCCGAGGGGGGCTCTGGAAACACCATATATTTT

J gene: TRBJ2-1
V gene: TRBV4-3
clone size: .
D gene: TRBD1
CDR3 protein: CASSQDRRTGVFNEQFF
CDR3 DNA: TGCGCCAGCAGCCAAGATAGGCGGACAGGGGTATTCAATGAGCAGTTCTTC

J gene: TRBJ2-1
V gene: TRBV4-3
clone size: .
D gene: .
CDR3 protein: CASSQARGSYNEQFF
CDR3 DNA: TGCGCCAGCAGCCAAGCTCGGGGGTCGTACAATGAGCAGTTCTTC

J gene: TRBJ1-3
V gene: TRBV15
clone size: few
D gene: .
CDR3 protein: CATSRGRGVEGNTIYF
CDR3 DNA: TGTGCCACCAGCAGAGGAAGGGGGGTAGAGGGAAACACCATATATTTT

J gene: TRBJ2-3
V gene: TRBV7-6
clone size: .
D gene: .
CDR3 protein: CASSLVAGPNTQYF
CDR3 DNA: TGTGCCAGCAGCTTAGTGGCGGGCCCTAATACGCAGTATTTT

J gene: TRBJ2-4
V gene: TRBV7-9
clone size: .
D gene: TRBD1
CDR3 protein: CASSRDSYIQYF
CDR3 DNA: TGTGCCAGCAGCCGGGACAGCTACATTCAGTACTTC

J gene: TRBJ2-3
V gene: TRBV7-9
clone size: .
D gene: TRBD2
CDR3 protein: CASSLSLAGGLLVGDTQYF
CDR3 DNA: TGTGCCAGCAGCTTGTCCCTAGCGGGAGGGCTCTTAGTCGGAGATACGCAGTATTTT

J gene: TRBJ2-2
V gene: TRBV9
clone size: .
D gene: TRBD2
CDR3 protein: CASRGNSGTSGLTGELFF
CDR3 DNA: TGTGCCAGCAGGGGGAACTCGGGAACTAGCGGGCTCACCGGGGAGCTGTTTTTT

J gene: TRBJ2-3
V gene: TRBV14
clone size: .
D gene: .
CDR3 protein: CASSQDIDQGRTDTQYF
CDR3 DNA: TGTGCCAGCAGCCAAGATATAGACCAAGGTCGGACAGATACGCAGTATTTT

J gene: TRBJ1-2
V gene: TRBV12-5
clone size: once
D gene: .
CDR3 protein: CASGLVRPGVRSNYGYTF
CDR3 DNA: TGTGCTAGTGGTTTGGTACGCCCAGGGGTACGGTCGAACTATGGCTACACCTTC

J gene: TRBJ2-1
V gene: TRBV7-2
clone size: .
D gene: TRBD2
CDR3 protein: CASSPPGLAGSYNEQFF
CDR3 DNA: TGTGCCAGCAGCCCCCCGGGACTAGCGGGTTCGTACAATGAGCAGTTCTTC

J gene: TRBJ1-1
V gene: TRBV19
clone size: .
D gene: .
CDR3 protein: CASNPLSSVGTEAFF
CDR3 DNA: TGTGCCAGTAACCCCCTTTCCTCCGTGGGCACTGAAGCTTTCTTT

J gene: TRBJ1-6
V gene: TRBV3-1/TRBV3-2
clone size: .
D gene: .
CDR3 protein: CASSILLRFYNSPLHF
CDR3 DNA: TGTGCCAGCAGCATACTTTTGAGGTTCTATAATTCACCCCTCCACTTT

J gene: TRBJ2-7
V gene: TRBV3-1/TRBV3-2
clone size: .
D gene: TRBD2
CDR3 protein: CASSEYSGRPYEQYF
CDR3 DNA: TGTGCCAGCAGCGAATATAGCGGGAGACCCTACGAGCAGTACTTC

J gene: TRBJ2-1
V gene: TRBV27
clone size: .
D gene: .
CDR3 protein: CASSYRYSYNEQFF
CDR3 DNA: TGTGCCAGCAGTTACAGATACTCCTACAATGAGCAGTTCTTC

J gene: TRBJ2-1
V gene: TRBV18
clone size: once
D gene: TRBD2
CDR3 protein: CASSRTSGGDEQFF
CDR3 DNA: TGTGCCAGCTCCCGGACTAGCGGGGGTGATGAGCAGTTCTTC

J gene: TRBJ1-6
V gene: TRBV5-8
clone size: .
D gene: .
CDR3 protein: CASSLGRPKDSPLHF
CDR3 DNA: TGTGCCAGCAGCTTGGGCAGGCCAAAGGATTCACCCCTCCACTTT

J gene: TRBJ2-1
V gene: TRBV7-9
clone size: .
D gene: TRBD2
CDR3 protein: CASSLGLAGSDEQFF
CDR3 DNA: TGTGCCAGCAGCTTAGGGCTAGCGGGAAGTGATGAGCAGTTCTTC

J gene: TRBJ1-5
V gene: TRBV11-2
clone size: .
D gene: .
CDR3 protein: CASSSGRYQPQHF
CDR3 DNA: TGTGCCAGCAGCTCCGGAAGGTATCAGCCCCAGCATTTT

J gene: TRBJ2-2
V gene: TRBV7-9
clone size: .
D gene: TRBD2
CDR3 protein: CASSLAGGDGTGELFF
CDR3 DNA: TGTGCCAGCAGCTTAGCGGGAGGGGACGGCACCGGGGAGCTGTTTTTT

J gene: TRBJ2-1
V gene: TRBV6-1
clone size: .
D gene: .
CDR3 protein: CASSEGGYEQFF
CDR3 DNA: TGTGCCAGCAGTGAAGGGGGGTATGAGCAGTTCTTC

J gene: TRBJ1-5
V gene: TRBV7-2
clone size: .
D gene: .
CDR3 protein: CASSLDTGRNQPQHF
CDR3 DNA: TGTGCCAGCAGCTTGGATACAGGGAGGAATCAGCCCCAGCATTTT

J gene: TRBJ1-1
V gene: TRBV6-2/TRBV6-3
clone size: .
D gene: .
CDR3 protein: CASSRLTEAFF
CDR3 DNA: TGTGCCAGCAGTCGGCTCACTGAAGCTTTCTTT

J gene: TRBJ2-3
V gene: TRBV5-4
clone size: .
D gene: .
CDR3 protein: CASSPEGLRAGDTQYF
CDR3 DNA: TGTGCCAGCAGCCCCGAAGGATTGCGCGCCGGGGATACGCAGTATTTT

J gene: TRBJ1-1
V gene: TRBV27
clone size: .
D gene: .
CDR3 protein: CASSLRPLLDTEAFF
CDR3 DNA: TGTGCCAGCAGTTTAAGACCCCTCCTAGACACTGAAGCTTTCTTT

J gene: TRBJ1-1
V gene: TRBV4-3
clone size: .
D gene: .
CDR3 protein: CASALGNTEAFF
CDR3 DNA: TGCGCCAGCGCCCTTGGGAACACTGAAGCTTTCTTT